This T cell receptor beta chain emerged from a study of T cell repertoires in cytomegalovirus infection. As for the study in general: Public signatures in TCR beta pointed to CMV infection and matching HLA type. General study points: Cumulative public TCR beta family frequency identified carriers of CMV plus the relevant HLA. Within the response measured ex vivo, HLA-C-restricted CMV-specific TCR beta clonotypes were dominant.

In this sample, this clonotype turned up a few times. Its antigen is currently unknown. In TCRdb, the reads were re-called with MiXCR into one record per CDR3 protein. The table lists 300,000 to 450,000 distinct CDR3 sequences, 18% of them singletons. In germline, CDR1 is SGHTA, CDR2 FQGNSA. Between the trimmed V and J ends, which lost 5 bases and 2 bases, there was a span of 23 bases. There are 18 residues in the CDR3. This TCR was recovered from a human donor in good health (CMV status not recorded). Some clones in this sample may be carry-over from other donors' samples. Input material: PBMCs. The chain recombines TRBV7-2 with TRBJ2-3; maybe TRBD2 (6 bases). The CDR3 loop reads CASSRYAGRINPTDTQYF. CDR3 nucleotide sequence: TGTGCCAGCAGCCGATACGCGGGGCGGATCAACCCCACAGATACGCAGTATTTT.